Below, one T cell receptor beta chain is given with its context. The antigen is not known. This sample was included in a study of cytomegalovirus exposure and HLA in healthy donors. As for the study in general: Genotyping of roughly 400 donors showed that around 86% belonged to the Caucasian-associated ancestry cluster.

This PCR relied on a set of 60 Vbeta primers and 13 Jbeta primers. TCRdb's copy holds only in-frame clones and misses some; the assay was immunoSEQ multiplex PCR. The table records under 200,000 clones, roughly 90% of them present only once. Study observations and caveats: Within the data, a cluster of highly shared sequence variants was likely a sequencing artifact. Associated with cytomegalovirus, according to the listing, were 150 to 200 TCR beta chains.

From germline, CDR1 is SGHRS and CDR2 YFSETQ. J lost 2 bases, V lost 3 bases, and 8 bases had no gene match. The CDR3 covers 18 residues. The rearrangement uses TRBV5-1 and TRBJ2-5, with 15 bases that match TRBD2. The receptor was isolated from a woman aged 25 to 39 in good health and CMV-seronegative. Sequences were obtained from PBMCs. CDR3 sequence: CASSSGTSGRSIQETQYF. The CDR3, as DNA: TGCGCCAGCAGCTCTGGGACTAGCGGGAGGTCGATACAAGAGACCCAGTACTTC.